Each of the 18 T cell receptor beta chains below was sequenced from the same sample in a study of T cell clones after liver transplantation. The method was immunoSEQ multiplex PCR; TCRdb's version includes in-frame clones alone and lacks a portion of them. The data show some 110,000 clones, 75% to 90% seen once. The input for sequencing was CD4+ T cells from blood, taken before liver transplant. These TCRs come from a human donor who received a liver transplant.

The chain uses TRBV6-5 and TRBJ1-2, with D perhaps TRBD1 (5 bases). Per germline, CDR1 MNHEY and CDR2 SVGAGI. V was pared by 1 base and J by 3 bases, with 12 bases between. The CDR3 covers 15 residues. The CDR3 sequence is CASSYYGGGDYGYTF. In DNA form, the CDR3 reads TGTGCCAGCAGTTACTACGGGGGTGGGGACTATGGCTACACCTTC.

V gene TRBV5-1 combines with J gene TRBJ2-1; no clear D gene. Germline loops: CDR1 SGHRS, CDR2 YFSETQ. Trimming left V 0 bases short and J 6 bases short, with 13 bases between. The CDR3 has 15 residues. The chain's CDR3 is CASSLEWVPSNEQFF. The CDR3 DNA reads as TGCGCCAGCAGCTTGGAGTGGGTTCCCTCCAATGAGCAGTTCTTC.

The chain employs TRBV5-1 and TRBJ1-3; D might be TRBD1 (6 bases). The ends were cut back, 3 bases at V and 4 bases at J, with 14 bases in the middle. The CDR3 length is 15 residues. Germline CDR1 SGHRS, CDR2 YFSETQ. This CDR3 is CASSSGRGGGNTIYF. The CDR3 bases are TGCGCCAGCAGCTCCGGCAGGGGAGGAGGAAACACCATATATTTT.

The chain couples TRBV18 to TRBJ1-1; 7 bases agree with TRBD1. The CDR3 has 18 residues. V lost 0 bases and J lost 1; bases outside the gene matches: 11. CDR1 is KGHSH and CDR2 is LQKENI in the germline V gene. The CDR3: CASSPPFAGGSPNTEAFF. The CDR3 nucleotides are TGTGCCAGCTCACCACCGTTCGCAGGGGGGAGTCCGAACACTGAAGCTTTCTTT.

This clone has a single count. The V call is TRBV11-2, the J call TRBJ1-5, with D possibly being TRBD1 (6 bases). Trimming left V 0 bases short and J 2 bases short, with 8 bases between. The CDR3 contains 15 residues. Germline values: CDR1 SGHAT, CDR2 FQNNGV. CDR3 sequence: CASSLDRGGNQPQHF. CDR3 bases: TGTGCCAGCAGCTTAGACAGGGGAGGCAATCAGCCCCAGCATTTT. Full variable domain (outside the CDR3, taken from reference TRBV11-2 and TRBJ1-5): EAGVAQSPRYKIIEKRQSVAFWCNPISGHATLYWYQQILGQGPKLLIQFQNNGVVDDSQLPKDRFSAERLKGVDSTLKIQPAKLEDSAVYLCASSLDRGGNQPQHFGDGTRLSIL.

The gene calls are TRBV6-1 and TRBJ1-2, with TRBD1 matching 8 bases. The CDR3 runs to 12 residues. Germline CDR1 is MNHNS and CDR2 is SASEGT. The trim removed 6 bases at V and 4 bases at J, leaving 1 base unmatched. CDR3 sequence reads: CASRGTGYGYTF. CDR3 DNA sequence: TGTGCCAGCAGAGGGACAGGCTATGGCTACACCTTC.

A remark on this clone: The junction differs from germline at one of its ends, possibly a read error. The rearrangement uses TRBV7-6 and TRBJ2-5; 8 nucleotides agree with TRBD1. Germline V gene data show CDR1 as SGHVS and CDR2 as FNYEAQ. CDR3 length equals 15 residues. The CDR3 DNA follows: TGTGCCAGCAGCTTATCAACAGGGGGACAAGGGACCCAGTACTTC. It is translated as CASSLSTGGQGTQYF.

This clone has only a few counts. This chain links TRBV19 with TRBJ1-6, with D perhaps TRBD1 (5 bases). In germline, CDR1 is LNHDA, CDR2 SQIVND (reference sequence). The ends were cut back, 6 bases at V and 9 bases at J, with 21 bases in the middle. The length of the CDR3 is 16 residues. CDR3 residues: CASSLSRQWRLSPLHF. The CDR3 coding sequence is TGTGCCAGTAGCCTATCTAGACAGTGGCGGCTTTCACCCCTCCACTTT.

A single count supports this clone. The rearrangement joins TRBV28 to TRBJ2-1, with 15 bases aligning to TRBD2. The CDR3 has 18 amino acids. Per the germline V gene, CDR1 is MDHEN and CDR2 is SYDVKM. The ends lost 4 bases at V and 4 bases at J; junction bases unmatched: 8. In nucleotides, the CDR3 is TGTGCCAGCAGTTCCGGACTAGCGGGAGGGATCTCGTACAATGAGCAGTTCTTC. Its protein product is CASSSGLAGGISYNEQFF.

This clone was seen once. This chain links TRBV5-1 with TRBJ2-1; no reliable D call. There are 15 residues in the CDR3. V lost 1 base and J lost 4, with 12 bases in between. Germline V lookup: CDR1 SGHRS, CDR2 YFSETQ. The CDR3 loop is CASSLRDSRYNEQFF. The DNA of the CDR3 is TGCGCCAGCAGCTTGAGGGATTCAAGGTACAATGAGCAGTTCTTC.

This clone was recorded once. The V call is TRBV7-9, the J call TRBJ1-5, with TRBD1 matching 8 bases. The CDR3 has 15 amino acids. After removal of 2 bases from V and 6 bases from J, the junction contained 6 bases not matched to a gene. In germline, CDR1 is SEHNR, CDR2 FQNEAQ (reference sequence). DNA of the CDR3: TGTGCCAGCAGCTTACAGGGGGCGCAAGGTCAGCCCCAGCATTTT. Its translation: CASSLQGAQGQPQHF.

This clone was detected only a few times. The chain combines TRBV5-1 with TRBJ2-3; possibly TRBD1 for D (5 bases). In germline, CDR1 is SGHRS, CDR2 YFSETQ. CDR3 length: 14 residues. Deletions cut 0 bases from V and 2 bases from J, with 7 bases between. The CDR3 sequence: CASSLDRPTDTQYF. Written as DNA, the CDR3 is TGCGCCAGCAGCTTGGACAGGCCCACAGATACGCAGTATTTT. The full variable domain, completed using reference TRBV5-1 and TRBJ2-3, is KAGVTQTPRYLIKTRGQQVTLSCSPISGHRSVSWYQQTPGQGLQFLFEYFSETQRNKGNFPGRFSGRQFSNSRSEMNVSTLELGDSALYLCASSLDRPTDTQYFGPGTRLTVL.

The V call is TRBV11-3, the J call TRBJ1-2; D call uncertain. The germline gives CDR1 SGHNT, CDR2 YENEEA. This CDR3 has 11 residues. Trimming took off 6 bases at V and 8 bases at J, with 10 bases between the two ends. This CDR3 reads CASRLGWGYTF. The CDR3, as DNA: TGTGCCAGCAGACTTGGTTGGGGCTACACCTTC.

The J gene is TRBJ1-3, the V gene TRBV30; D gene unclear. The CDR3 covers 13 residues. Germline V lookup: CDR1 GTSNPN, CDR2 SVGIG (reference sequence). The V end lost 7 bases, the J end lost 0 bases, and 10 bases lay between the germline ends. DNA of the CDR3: TGTGCCTTTTCGTCGGGCTCTGGAAACACCATATATTTT. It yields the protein CAFSSGSGNTIYF.

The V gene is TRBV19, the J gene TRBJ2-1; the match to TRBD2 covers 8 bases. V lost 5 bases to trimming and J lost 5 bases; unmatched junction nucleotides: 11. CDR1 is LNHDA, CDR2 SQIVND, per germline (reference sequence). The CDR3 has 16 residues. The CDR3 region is CASSALGGGPNNEQFF. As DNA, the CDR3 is TGTGCCAGTAGTGCCTTAGGCGGGGGGCCCAACAATGAGCAGTTCTTC.

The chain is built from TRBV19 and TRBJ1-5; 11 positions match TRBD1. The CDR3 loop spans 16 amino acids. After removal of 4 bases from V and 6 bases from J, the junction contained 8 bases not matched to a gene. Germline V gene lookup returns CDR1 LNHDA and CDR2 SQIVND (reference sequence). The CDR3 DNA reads TGTGCCAGTAGTACCTCGGACAGGGGGCTTGGTCAGCCCCAGCATTTT. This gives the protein CASSTSDRGLGQPQHF.

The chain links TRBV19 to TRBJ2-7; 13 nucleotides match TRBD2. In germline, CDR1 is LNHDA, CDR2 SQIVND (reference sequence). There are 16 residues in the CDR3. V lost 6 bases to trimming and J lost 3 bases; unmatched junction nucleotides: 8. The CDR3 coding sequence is TGTGCCAGTAGCACTAGCGGGGGGGAGAGCGTCTACGAGCAGTACTTC. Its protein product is CASSTSGGESVYEQYF.

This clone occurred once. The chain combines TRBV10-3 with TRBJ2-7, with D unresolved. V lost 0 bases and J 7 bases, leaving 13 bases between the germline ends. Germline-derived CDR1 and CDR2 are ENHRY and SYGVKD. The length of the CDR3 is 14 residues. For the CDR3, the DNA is TGTGCCATCAGTGAGTCGAAGACCCTATCGGAGCAGTACTTC. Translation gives CAISESKTLSEQYF.